These 23 T cell receptor beta chains share one sample of origin, sequenced in a study of somatic mutations in cytotoxic T cells in rheumatoid arthritis. Sequencing was performed with immunoSEQ multiplex PCR; in TCRdb, only in-frame clones are kept and a portion is missing. The repertoire holds 15,000 to 20,000 clones, with 75% to 90% as singletons. Sequences were obtained from CD8+ T cells sorted from blood. The receptors originated from an adult with rheumatoid arthritis.

The count of this clone is one. This chain connects TRBV4-1 to TRBJ2-1; perhaps TRBD2 as D (7 bases). The CDR3 consists of 16 residues. Germline V CDR1 and CDR2: MGHRA, YSYEKL. V lost 4 bases and J lost 2, with 15 bases in between. The CDR3 bases are TGCGCCAGCAGCCCCCGGGGGGCCCACACCTACAATGAGCAGTTCTTC. It specifies CASSPRGAHTYNEQFF.

This clone came up once. The J gene is TRBJ1-3, the V gene TRBV6-5; TRBD1 is a possible D gene (5 bases). The CDR3 spans 14 residues. V lost 11 bases to trimming and J lost 4 bases, with 18 bases between them. The V gene's germline CDR1 is MNHEY and CDR2 SVGAGI. CDR3 amino acids: CAAMGGFFGNTIYF. For the CDR3, the DNA is TGTGCCGCAATGGGGGGGTTTTTCGGAAACACCATATATTTT.

The rearrangement uses TRBV2 and TRBJ1-2, with D unresolved. CDR3 size: 13 residues. Germline CDR1 SNHLY, CDR2 FYNNEI. Deletions cut 8 bases from V and 5 bases from J, with 15 bases between. CDR3 in amino acids: CASSGRPKYGYTF. DNA of the CDR3: TGTGCCAGCTCAGGCCGACCGAAATATGGCTACACCTTC.

The V gene is TRBV19, the J gene TRBJ2-3, with D possibly being TRBD1 (5 bases). CDR3 length: 15 amino acids. V lost 5 bases and J lost 0, with 12 bases in between. Germline V gives CDR1 LNHDA, CDR2 SQIVND (reference sequence). CDR3 nucleotide sequence: TGTGCCAGTAGTCTAGGGGCAGCTAGCACAGATACGCAGTATTTT. Encoded protein: CASSLGAASTDTQYF.

The chain combines TRBV5-1 with TRBJ1-1; 10 bases are a match to TRBD1. Germline lookup yields CDR1 SGHRS and CDR2 YFSETQ. This CDR3 contains 14 residues. The trim removed 4 bases at V and 10 bases at J, leaving 10 bases unmatched. In nucleotides, the CDR3 is TGCGCCAGCAGCCCTGGGACAGGGGATAGGGCAGCTTTCTTT. This gives the protein CASSPGTGDRAAFF.

This chain links TRBV28 with TRBJ1-6, with TRBD1 identical over 7 bases. V shed 8 bases, J shed 6 bases, and the junction held 7 bases outside the gene matches. This CDR3 spans 14 amino acids. Germline V CDR1 and CDR2: MDHEN, SYDVKM. As DNA, the CDR3 is TGTGCCAGCTACCACAGGGGTCCTAATTCACCCCTCCACTTT. It specifies CASYHRGPNSPLHF.

This rearrangement joins TRBV20-1 to TRBJ2-1; 8 bases fit TRBD1. V lost 5 bases to trimming and J lost 8 bases; unmatched junction nucleotides: 2. CDR3 length equals 11 residues. The germline V gene encodes CDR1 DFQATT and CDR2 SNEGSKA (reference sequence). The CDR3 sequence: CSAPDRDEQFF. In nucleotides, the CDR3 is TGCAGTGCTCCGGACAGGGATGAGCAGTTCTTC.

The rearrangement links TRBV4-1 to TRBJ1-2; D uncertain. The V gene lost 3 bases and the J gene lost 3 bases, with 14 bases spanning the gap. The CDR3 loop spans 15 amino acids. The germline gives CDR1 MGHRA, CDR2 YSYEKL. The CDR3 reads CASSQVVEVDYGYTF. CDR3 sequence (DNA): TGCGCCAGCAGCCAGGTCGTGGAGGTAGACTATGGCTACACCTTC.

The chain combines TRBV18 with TRBJ1-2; 7 positions agree with TRBD1. Germline CDR1 reads KGHSH; CDR2 reads LQKENI. The CDR3 totals 15 residues. The junction had 8 bases not matched to a gene; V was cut back by 3 bases and J by 4 bases. The CDR3 DNA is TGTGCCAGCTCACCCGACAGGGCGGAGGCCTATGGCTACACCTTC. Translating it yields CASSPDRAEAYGYTF.

The V call is TRBV11-2, the J call TRBJ1-1; no clear D gene. V dropped 5 bases and J dropped 3 bases, with 10 bases sitting between them. In germline, CDR1 is SGHAT, CDR2 FQNNGV. There are 13 residues in the CDR3. CDR3 residues: CASSPGRDTEAFF. The CDR3, as DNA: TGTGCCAGCAGCCCCGGACGGGACACTGAAGCTTTCTTT.

CDR3: CASSEGRGSNQPQHF. As DNA, the CDR3 is TGTGCCAGCAGTGAAGGGCGGGGTAGCAATCAGCCCCAGCATTTT. The rearrangement joins TRBV6-1 to TRBJ1-5; D unclear. This CDR3 region has 15 residues. CDR1 is MNHNS and CDR2 is SASEGT in the germline V gene. Between the trimmed V and J ends, which lost 1 base and 0 bases, there was a span of 7 bases.

J is TRBJ2-3 and V is TRBV9; the D gene is possibly TRBD1 (6 bases). Germline V gene data show CDR1 as SGDLS and CDR2 as YYNGEE. V lost 0 bases and J lost 3, with 20 bases in between. This CDR3 region has 18 residues. CDR3 bases: TGTGCCAGCAGCGTAGTGCCCACCGGGACATCCAGGACAGATACGCAGTATTTT. Its protein product is CASSVVPTGTSRTDTQYF.

J is TRBJ2-7 and V is TRBV9, with D perhaps TRBD1 (6 bases). Germline V gives CDR1 SGDLS, CDR2 YYNGEE. Trimming cost V 4 bases and J 6 bases, with 17 bases left between them. The CDR3 is 14 residues long. CDR3 residues: CASSLFSSGVEQYF. As DNA, the CDR3 is TGTGCCAGCAGCCTATTCAGTTCAGGGGTCGAGCAGTACTTC.

This chain uses TRBV9 with TRBJ2-1; 7 bases are shared with TRBD2. The length of the CDR3 is 16 residues. CDR1 and CDR2 (germline): SGDLS, YYNGEE. V shed 4 bases, J shed 2 bases, and the junction held 9 bases outside the gene matches. The CDR3 DNA reads as TGTGCCAGCAGCACGTCCACTAGCGAACCCTACAATGAGCAGTTCTTC. Translated: CASSTSTSEPYNEQFF.

The rearrangement links TRBV25-1 to TRBJ1-2, with D unclear. Germline-derived CDR1 and CDR2 are MGHDK and SYGVNS. The CDR3 runs 12 residues. V was shortened by 2 bases and J by 7 bases, with 8 bases between the two germline ends. CDR3 bases: TGTGCCAGCAGTGAAGTCCGGGGTGGCTACACCTTC. Amino acids: CASSEVRGGYTF.

The chain joins TRBV5-1 to TRBJ1-1; a possible D gene is TRBD1 (6 bases). Looked up from germline, CDR1 is SGHRS and CDR2 is YFSETQ. Deletions cut 4 bases from V and 5 bases from J, with 15 bases between. The CDR3 has 14 amino acids. The CDR3 is CASSPVDSRTEAFF. The CDR3 DNA follows: TGCGCCAGCAGCCCGGTGGACAGTCGGACTGAAGCTTTCTTT.

This chain uses TRBV6-1 with TRBJ2-7; TRBD2 matches 8 bases. The V gene's germline CDR1 is MNHNS and CDR2 SASEGT. V trimming: 6 bases; J trimming: 5 bases; junction bases outside the gene matches: 9. The CDR3 runs 14 residues. The CDR3 reads CASRRLALLHEQYF. CDR3 DNA sequence: TGTGCCAGCAGACGACTAGCGTTACTCCACGAGCAGTACTTC.

The gene calls are TRBV4-1 and TRBJ1-2; weak D call: TRBD1 (5 bases). Germline CDR1 MGHRA, CDR2 YSYEKL. This CDR3 is 15 amino acids long. The V gene lost 1 base and the J gene lost 3 bases, with 12 bases spanning the gap. The chain's CDR3 is CASSQAGTGDYGYTF. DNA for the CDR3: TGCGCCAGCAGCCAAGCAGGGACGGGGGACTATGGCTACACCTTC.

The chain joins TRBV10-1 to TRBJ2-2, with no clear D. The CDR3 runs to 16 residues. Germline loops: CDR1 WNHNN, CDR2 SYGVQD (reference sequence). V lost 0 bases to trimming and J lost 1 base, with 9 bases between them. CDR3 sequence (DNA): TGCGCCAGCAGTGAGTCGAGCAACGTGAACACCGGGGAGCTGTTTTTT. Protein product: CASSESSNVNTGELFF.

The genes are TRBV2 and TRBJ2-3; 13 bases are a match to TRBD2. CDR1 and CDR2 from the germline V gene are SNHLY and FYNNEI. With 7 bases clipped from V and 2 bases from J, the junction kept 9 bases outside the gene matches. This CDR3 is 17 amino acids long. The CDR3 nucleotides read TGTGCCAGCATAGGGGAGACTAGCGGGGGGCCCACAGATACGCAGTATTTT. Amino acids: CASIGETSGGPTDTQYF.

J is TRBJ2-1 and V is TRBV28; 9 positions agree with TRBD2. Germline values: CDR1 MDHEN, CDR2 SYDVKM. V shed 5 bases, J shed 8 bases, and the junction held 13 bases outside the gene matches. The CDR3 is 16 amino acids. The CDR3 DNA sequence: TGTGCCAGCAGTGCCCGGGCCAGCGGGGGGATCGATGAGCAGTTCTTC. Encoded protein: CASSARASGGIDEQFF. Together with reference TRBV28 and TRBJ2-1, the CDR3 gives the full variable domain: DVKVTQSSRYLVKRTGEKVFLECVQDMDHENMFWYRQDPGLGLRLIYFSYDVKMKEKGDIPEGYSVSREKKERFSLILESASTNQTSMYLCASSARASGGIDEQFFGPGTRLTVL.

V usage is TRBV9 and J usage is TRBJ1-5; no firm D call. This CDR3 is 13 amino acids long. CDR1 is SGDLS, CDR2 YYNGEE, per germline. Trimming stripped 2 bases from V and 4 bases from J, with 7 bases between. This CDR3 reads CASSVSGNQPQHF. CDR3 sequence (DNA): TGTGCCAGCAGCGTTTCGGGGAATCAGCCCCAGCATTTT.

V and J are TRBV5-1 and TRBJ2-7, with 9 bases identical to TRBD1. Germline CDR1 and CDR2: SGHRS and YFSETQ. The CDR3 spans 14 residues. The junction had 4 bases not matched to a gene; V was cut back by 1 base and J by 5 bases. In DNA form, the CDR3 reads TGCGCCAGCAGCTTGACAGGGGGCAGGAACGAGCAGTACTTC. Translation: CASSLTGGRNEQYF. The complete variable domain, with remaining parts taken from reference TRBV5-1 and TRBJ2-7, reads KAGVTQTPRYLIKTRGQQVTLSCSPISGHRSVSWYQQTPGQGLQFLFEYFSETQRNKGNFPGRFSGRQFSNSRSEMNVSTLELGDSALYLCASSLTGGRNEQYFGPGTRLTVT.